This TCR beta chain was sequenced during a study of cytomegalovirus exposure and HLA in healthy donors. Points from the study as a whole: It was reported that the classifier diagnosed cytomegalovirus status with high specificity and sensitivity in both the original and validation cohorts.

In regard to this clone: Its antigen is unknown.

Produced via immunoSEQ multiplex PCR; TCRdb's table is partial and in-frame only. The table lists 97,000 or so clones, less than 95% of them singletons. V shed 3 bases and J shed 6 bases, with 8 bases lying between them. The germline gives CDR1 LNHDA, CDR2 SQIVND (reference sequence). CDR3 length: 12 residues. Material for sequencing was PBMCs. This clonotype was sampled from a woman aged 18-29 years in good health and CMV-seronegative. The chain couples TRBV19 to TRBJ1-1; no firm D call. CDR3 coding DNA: TGTGCCAGTAGTATTAGGAGGGCTGAAGCTTTCTTT. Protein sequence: CASSIRRAEAFF. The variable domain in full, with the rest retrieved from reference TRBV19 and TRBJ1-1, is DGGITQSPKYLFRKEGQNVTLSCEQNLNHDAMYWYRQDPGQGLRLIYYSQIVNDFQKGDIAEGYSVSREKKESFPLTVTSAQKNPTAFYLCASSIRRAEAFFGQGTRLTVV.